The sequence of this TCR beta chain was determined in a study of T cell responses to AZD1222 COVID-19 vaccine. The data were produced by immunoSEQ multiplex PCR, yet TCRdb's version contains in-frame clones alone and is incomplete. The sample holds roughly 75,000 clones, about four fifths seen once. This clonotype was obtained from an adult in good health. Sequencing used peripheral blood, obtained on day 0 of AZD1222 vaccination.

CDR3 sequence reads: CASSGVSTVGEQYF. CDR3 nucleotide sequence: TGTGCCAGCAGCGGGGTCTCGACAGTCGGCGAGCAGTACTTC. J is TRBJ2-7 and V is TRBV6-5, with D perhaps being TRBD1 or TRBD2 (5 bases each). Deletions cut 6 bases from V and 6 bases from J, with 18 bases between. Germline CDR1 reads MNHEY; CDR2 reads SVGAGI. The CDR3 runs to 14 residues.